The present TCR beta chain was sequenced within a study of T cells after yellow fever vaccination. This clonotype was detected only a few times. The antigen is not known. Germline V CDR1 and CDR2: SGHTS, YDEGEE. Trimming stripped 1 base from V and 4 bases from J, with 11 bases between. The CDR3 sequence is 14 residues long. TCRdb re-analysed the 5' RACE reads in MiXCR, keeping a single row per CDR3 protein. The sample consists of 250,000 to 350,000 distinct CDR3 sequences, 3.5% to 4.5% of them appearing once. Study-wide results and caveats: Post-booster reappearance was seen for most primary-vaccination clones (about 96% CD4, around 88% CD8).

V and J are TRBV5-8 and TRBJ1-1; no clear D gene. This clonotype originated in a man aged 18 to 30 who received the YFV17D yellow fever vaccine. The source material was PBMCs, sampled 15 days after the yellow fever booster vaccination. The CDR3: CASSLRGLGTEAFF. In DNA, the CDR3 is TGTGCCAGCAGCTTGCGGGGATTGGGCACTGAAGCTTTCTTT.